The entry below gives a single TCR beta chain sequence along with its context. Unmatched junction bases numbered 12, after V lost 3 bases and J lost 8 bases. Per germline, CDR1 SGDLS and CDR2 YYNGEE. The CDR3 loop spans 16 amino acids. These data are taken from a study of cytomegalovirus exposure and HLA in healthy donors. Study in general: Within the Caucasian-associated ancestry cluster were roughly 79% of the 300 to 450 genotyped donors.

Primers: 60 Vbeta forward and 13 Jbeta reverse. This table comes from immunoSEQ multiplex PCR, and its TCRdb copy is limited to in-frame clones, with some not included. This sample has a few hundred thousand clones, with 65% to 85% found just once. The sequenced sample was PBMCs. The clonotype comes from a woman aged 25-40 years in good health and CMV-seronegative. V is TRBV9 and J is TRBJ2-1; 9 bases align to TRBD1. The CDR3 DNA reads as TGTGCCAGCAGCGGAACCGGGACAGGGAGTTTTGATGAGCAGTTCTTC. This gives the protein CASSGTGTGSFDEQFF.